These 22 T cell receptor beta chains share one sample of origin, sequenced in a study of metastatic and nonmetastatic thyroid tumors. MiXCR re-clonotyped the PCR reads for TCRdb. The top ten hold 15% to 20% of the sample, which has 9,400 or so clones, approximately 31% seen once. Prior to thyroid surgery, none of the patients had received any treatment. The specimen sequenced was adjacent normal tissue. Every receptor here comes from a female donor with papillary thyroid cancer or a benign thyroid nodule (not recorded which). Some clones in this sample may be carry-over from other donors' samples.

This clone is deemed medium-sized. The rearrangement links TRBV11-3 to TRBJ1-1; D is uncertain. The CDR3 sequence is 13 residues long. The germline V gene encodes CDR1 SGHNT and CDR2 YENEEA. V shed 5 bases and J shed 1 base, with 8 bases lying between them. The CDR3 loop reads CASSPGPNTEAFF. Written as DNA, the CDR3 is TGTGCCAGCAGCCCCGGGCCGAACACTGAAGCTTTCTTT.

This clone was detected many times. One junction end does not reproduce the germline sequence, and a read error may be involved. The chain carries TRBV28 and TRBJ2-1, with 11 bases fitting TRBD1. Germline V gene sequence: CDR1 MDHEN, CDR2 SYDVKM. CDR3 length: 18 amino acids. In nucleotides, the CDR3 is TGTGCCTGCAGCCCGATAGCACCGGGACAGGGGGCCTACAATGAGCAGTTCTTC. It encodes CACSPIAPGQGAYNEQFF.

This clone appeared a few times. The V and J genes are TRBV6-1 and TRBJ2-3; 10 bases line up with TRBD1. The CDR3 extends over 11 amino acids. With 11 bases clipped from V and 4 bases from J, the junction kept 0 bases outside the gene matches. Germline assignment: CDR1 MNHNS and CDR2 SASEGT. The CDR3 nucleotides read TGTGCCGGACAGGGGGCAGATACGCAGTATTTT. Translation: CAGQGADTQYF.

This chain connects TRBV12-3 or TRBV12-4 to TRBJ2-7; 7 bases line up with TRBD2. This CDR3 contains 16 residues. The J segment lost 0 bases and the V segment lost 5 bases, leaving 10 bases of the junction unmatched. CDR3 in amino acids: CASSPSAGMSSYEQYF. CDR3 bases: TGTGCCAGCAGTCCCTCAGCGGGGATGAGCTCCTACGAGCAGTACTTC.

By share of the sample, this clone is medium-sized. This chain links TRBV28 with TRBJ1-5, with no clear D. Germline assignment: CDR1 MDHEN and CDR2 SYDVKM. The V and J ends lost 2 bases and 2 bases respectively, with 7 bases between them. The CDR3 runs 14 residues. The chain's CDR3 is CASSLGGGNQPQHF. CDR3 sequence (DNA): TGTGCCAGCAGTTTAGGTGGGGGCAATCAGCCCCAGCATTTT. Combining the CDR3 with reference TRBV28 and TRBJ1-5 gives the whole variable domain DVKVTQSSRYLVKRTGEKVFLECVQDMDHENMFWYRQDPGLGLRLIYFSYDVKMKEKGDIPEGYSVSREKKERFSLILESASTNQTSMYLCASSLGGGNQPQHFGDGTRLSIL.

This clone is deemed medium-sized. This chain connects TRBV7-9 to TRBJ2-2; 9 bases agree with TRBD2. CDR1 and CDR2 from the germline V gene are SEHNR and FQNEAQ (reference sequence). The CDR3 runs to 15 residues. The trim removed 6 bases at V and 9 bases at J, leaving 11 bases unmatched. The CDR3 protein is CASRATSGLLRELFF. CDR3 coding DNA: TGTGCCAGCAGAGCGACTAGCGGCCTGCTGAGGGAGCTGTTTTTT.

The chain recombines TRBV7-9 with TRBJ2-2; D not certain. Trimming pared 0 bases from V and 3 bases from J, leaving 5 bases between. CDR1 is SEHNR, CDR2 FQNEAQ, per germline (reference sequence). The CDR3 has 14 residues. The chain's CDR3 is CASSLAKDTGELFF. CDR3 DNA sequence: TGTGCCAGCAGCTTAGCGAAGGACACCGGGGAGCTGTTTTTT.

In this sample, this clone turned up a few times. The J gene is TRBJ1-1, the V gene TRBV6-5; no clear D gene. There are 16 residues in the CDR3. V shed 5 bases and J shed 0 bases, with 16 bases lying between them. Per the germline V gene, CDR1 is MNHEY and CDR2 is SVGAGI. Here the CDR3 reads CASSNGQRFMNTEAFF. CDR3 sequence (DNA): TGTGCCAGCAGTAACGGCCAACGGTTCATGAACACTGAAGCTTTCTTT.

V usage is TRBV11-1 and J usage is TRBJ2-3, with 9 bases fitting TRBD2. The CDR3 covers 15 residues. In germline, CDR1 is SGHAT, CDR2 FQDESV (reference sequence). V shed 3 bases and J 3 bases; nucleotides not matched to a gene: 4. CDR3 sequence (DNA): TGTGCCAGCAGCTTTAGCGGGAGAAGAACAGATACGCAGTATTTT. Protein sequence: CASSFSGRRTDTQYF.

The rearrangement uses TRBV5-1 and TRBJ2-1; D remains ambiguous. Germline CDR1 SGHRS, CDR2 YFSETQ. V was shortened by 7 bases and J by 6 bases, with 20 bases between the two germline ends. CDR3 size: 15 residues. This chain's CDR3 is CASWRTPQESNEQFF. DNA of the CDR3: TGCGCCAGCTGGCGGACCCCTCAGGAGTCCAATGAGCAGTTCTTC.

The V gene is TRBV5-6, the J gene TRBJ1-2, with 7 bases identical to TRBD1. This CDR3 has 14 residues. Germline lookup yields CDR1 SGHDT and CDR2 YYEEEE. The ends lost 4 bases at V and 3 bases at J; junction bases unmatched: 6. CDR3 in amino acids: CASSPGQADYGYTF. In nucleotides, the CDR3 is TGTGCCAGCAGCCCCGGACAGGCGGACTATGGCTACACCTTC.

The chain joins TRBV5-1 to TRBJ1-3; perhaps TRBD1 as D (6 bases). Germline CDR1 is SGHRS and CDR2 is YFSETQ. The CDR3 loop spans 15 amino acids. Trimming removed 1 base from V and 2 bases from J, with 10 bases in between. CDR3 in DNA: TGCGCCAGCAGCTTGCAGGGGCCGGCTGGAAACACCATATATTTT. Translation gives CASSLQGPAGNTIYF.

This sequence joins TRBV11-2 and TRBJ1-5; perhaps TRBD1 as D (5 bases). This CDR3 region has 16 residues. CDR1 and CDR2 from the germline V gene are SGHAT and FQNNGV. V lost 6 bases and J 2 bases, leaving 17 bases between the germline ends. The CDR3 spells CASRPPGRDGNQPQHF. In DNA form, the CDR3 reads TGTGCCAGCAGGCCCCCCGGCAGGGATGGCAATCAGCCCCAGCATTTT. The whole variable domain, filled in from reference TRBV11-2 and TRBJ1-5, reads EAGVAQSPRYKIIEKRQSVAFWCNPISGHATLYWYQQILGQGPKLLIQFQNNGVVDDSQLPKDRFSAERLKGVDSTLKIQPAKLEDSAVYLCASRPPGRDGNQPQHFGDGTRLSIL.

This clone was picked up a small number of times. This chain joins TRBV27 and TRBJ1-1; D remains unclear. The V gene's germline CDR1 is MNHEY and CDR2 SMNVEV (reference sequence). The CDR3 is made up of 13 amino acids. V dropped 2 bases and J dropped 5 bases, with 9 bases sitting between them. The CDR3 region is CASSLTASTEAFF. The CDR3, as DNA: TGTGCCAGCAGTTTAACAGCGAGTACTGAAGCTTTCTTT.

A remark on this clone: The junction differs from germline at one of its ends, possibly a read error. The genes are TRBV6-1 and TRBJ2-2, with 8 bases lining up with TRBD1. From germline, CDR1 is MNHNS and CDR2 SASEGT. The length of the CDR3 is 17 residues. The CDR3 coding sequence is TGTGCCAGCAGTGAATGGGTGGCCAGGGGGCATTTTGGGGAGCTGTCTTTT. Amino acids: CASSEWVARGHFGELSF.

This clone was seen more than once but under ten times. This chain connects TRBV27 to TRBJ1-5; D perhaps matches TRBD1 (6 bases). Germline V lookup: CDR1 MNHEY, CDR2 SMNVEV (reference sequence). The CDR3 sequence is 14 residues long. Trimming took off 8 bases at V and 6 bases at J, with 17 bases between the two ends. The CDR3 DNA follows: TGTGCCAGCGGGACACGGGGGGGCGGTCAGCCCCAGCATTTT. It specifies CASGTRGGGQPQHF.

In its sample, this clone is large. The chain combines TRBV20-1 with TRBJ1-2; D gene ambiguous. Germline-derived CDR1 and CDR2 are DFQATT and SNEGSKA (reference sequence). The CDR3 contains 13 residues. The V and J ends lost 2 bases and 7 bases respectively, with 14 bases between them. CDR3 in DNA: TGCAGTGCTAGATATACAGAGGTAGTTGGCTACACCTTC. Translation gives CSARYTEVVGYTF.

This chain's CDR3 is CSANRAGTSYEQYF. CDR3 bases: TGCAGTGCTAACAGGGCAGGGACCTCCTACGAGCAGTACTTC. The rearrangement joins TRBV20-1 to TRBJ2-7; maybe TRBD1 (6 bases). There are 14 residues in the CDR3. The ends were cut back, 4 bases at V and 0 bases at J, with 13 bases in the middle. Germline lookup yields CDR1 DFQATT and CDR2 SNEGSKA (reference sequence).

This clone is labeled large (0.1 to 1%). V and J are TRBV7-2 and TRBJ1-1; D is unresolved. Germline loops: CDR1 SGHTA, CDR2 FQGNSA. The CDR3 is 12 amino acids. Trimming took off 3 bases at V and 5 bases at J, with 7 bases between the two ends. CDR3 nucleotides: TGTGCCAGCAGCTTTTTATATACTGAAGCTTTCTTT. This encodes CASSFLYTEAFF.

The chain couples TRBV5-1 to TRBJ2-2; TRBD1 matches at 8 bases. CDR1 is SGHRS and CDR2 is YFSETQ in the germline V gene. CDR3 length: 16 residues. J lost 1 base, V lost 4 bases, and 6 bases had no gene match. CDR3 in amino acids: CASSAGQGRNTGELFF. In nucleotides, the CDR3 is TGCGCCAGCAGCGCCGGACAGGGACGGAACACCGGGGAGCTGTTTTTT.

The CDR3 DNA sequence: TGTGCCAGCAGCTCCCCGCTGGGCGGCCATTTATCCTCCGGGTCCTACAATGAGCAGTTCTTC. This codes for CASSSPLGGHLSSGSYNEQFF. The chain couples TRBV11-3 to TRBJ2-1; D uncertain. CDR1 and CDR2 (germline): SGHNT, YENEEA. V was clipped by 4 bases and J by 1 base, with 29 bases between them. CDR3 length: 21 residues.

V gene TRBV11-2 combines with J gene TRBJ2-1; D might be TRBD2 (5 bases). The CDR3 covers 16 residues. The germline CDR1 and CDR2 sequences are SGHAT and FQNNGV. The V gene lost 5 bases and the J gene lost 0 bases, with 14 bases spanning the gap. CDR3 bases: TGTGCCAGCAGCCAATCTAGCTGGAGCTCCTACAATGAGCAGTTCTTC. Its translation is CASSQSSWSSYNEQFF.